This T cell receptor beta chain was documented in a study of blood T cells in healthy people across ages. The study drew donors from healthy Caucasian individuals in Russia aged 6 to 90. The study's findings and limits: Donor CMV status was unknown, possibly confounding expanded clonotype changes.

Using a J-beta primer mix together with a sample-barcoded 5' primer, a second PCR was run for about 7 to 12 cycles. MiXCR, applied by TCRdb to the 5' RACE reads, yields one record per CDR3 protein. The repertoire holds about 680,000 distinct CDR3 sequences, around 45% seen once, with around 32% in the top ten. With regard to this clonotype: Antigen: not known.

There are 14 residues in the CDR3. The TCR sequence derives from a woman aged 55-69 years in good health. The sample was blood. The chain joins TRBV21-1 to TRBJ1-2; the DNA was not compared with TRBD1, the D call given in the table. TRBV21-1 is a pseudogene locus. CDR3 nucleotide sequence: TGTGCCAGCAGCTATACAGGGTTGAACTATGGCTACACCTTC. This sequence encodes CASSYTGLNYGYTF.